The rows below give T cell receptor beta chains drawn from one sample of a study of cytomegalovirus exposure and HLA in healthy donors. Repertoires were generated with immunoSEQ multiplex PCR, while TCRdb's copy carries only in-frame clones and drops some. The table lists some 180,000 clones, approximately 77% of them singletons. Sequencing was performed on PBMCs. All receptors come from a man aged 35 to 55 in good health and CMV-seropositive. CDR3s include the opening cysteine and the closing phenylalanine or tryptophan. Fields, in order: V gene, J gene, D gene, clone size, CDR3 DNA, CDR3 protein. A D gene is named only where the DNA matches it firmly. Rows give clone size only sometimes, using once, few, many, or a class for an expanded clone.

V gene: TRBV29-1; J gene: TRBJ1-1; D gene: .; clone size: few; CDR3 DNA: TGCAGCGCTGGGGGGATGGGGAAAACTGAAGCTTTCTTT; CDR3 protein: CSAGGMGKTEAFF
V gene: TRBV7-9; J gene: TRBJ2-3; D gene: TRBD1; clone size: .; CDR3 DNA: TGTGCCAGCAGCCCTTCCCGGACAGGGCACACAGATACGCAGTATTTT; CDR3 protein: CASSPSRTGHTDTQYF
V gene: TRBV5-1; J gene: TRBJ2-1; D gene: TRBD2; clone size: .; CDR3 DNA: TGCGCCAGCAGCTTGGGACTAGCGAGGGACTACAATGAGCAGTTCTTC; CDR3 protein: CASSLGLARDYNEQFF
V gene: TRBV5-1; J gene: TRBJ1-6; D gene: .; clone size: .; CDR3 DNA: TGCGCCAGCAGCCACCGAGACAACTATAATTCACCCCTCCACTTT; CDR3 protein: CASSHRDNYNSPLHF
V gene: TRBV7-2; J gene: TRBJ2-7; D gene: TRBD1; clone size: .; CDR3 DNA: TGTGCCAGCAGCGCGTCCTACGGACAGGTCCACTACGAGCAGTACTTC; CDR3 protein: CASSASYGQVHYEQYF
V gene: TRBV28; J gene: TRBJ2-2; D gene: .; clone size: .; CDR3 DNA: TGTGCCAGCAATAGAGGCTCGACGAACACCGGGGAGCTGTTTTTT; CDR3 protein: CASNRGSTNTGELFF
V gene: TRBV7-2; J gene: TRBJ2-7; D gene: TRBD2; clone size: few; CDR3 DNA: TGTGCCAGCAGCTTGACAGCGGGAGGGCGGTTCCCCTACGAGCAGTACTTC; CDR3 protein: CASSLTAGGRFPYEQYF
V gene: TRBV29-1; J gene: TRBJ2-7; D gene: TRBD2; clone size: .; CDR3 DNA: TGCAGCGTGAGACTAGCGGCCGAGCAGTACTTC; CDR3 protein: CSVRLAAEQYF
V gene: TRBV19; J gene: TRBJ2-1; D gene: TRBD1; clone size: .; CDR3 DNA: TGTGCCAGTAGTACCCGGGACAGGGGGGCTGGCAATGAGCAGTTCTTC; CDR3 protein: CASSTRDRGAGNEQFF
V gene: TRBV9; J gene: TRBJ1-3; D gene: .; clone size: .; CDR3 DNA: TGTGCCAGCAGCCTCATGGGGGGGTTTAGCTCTGGAAACACCATATATTTT; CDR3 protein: CASSLMGGFSSGNTIYF
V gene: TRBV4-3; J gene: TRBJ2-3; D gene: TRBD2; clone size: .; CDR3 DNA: TGCGCCAGCAGCCAACAGACTAGCGGGATTGCAGATACGCAGTATTTT; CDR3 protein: CASSQQTSGIADTQYF